This TCR beta chain came from a study of blood T cell repertoires in COVID-19. On the study more broadly: PBMCs, B-cell-depleted T cells, or T cells were the source of the cDNA or gDNA that made up the material.

In the source study's methods: The authors estimated nucleated cell counts from reference gene primer amplification. Generated by immunoSEQ multiplex PCR, the TCRdb table keeps only in-frame clones and is missing some. That table supplies the V and J calls and clone size; D and trimming were determined from the DNA. Counted here are some 150,000 clones, approximately 80% occurring once; the ten biggest clones make up around 0.62%. CDR3 length: 15 amino acids. CDR1 is MNHEY and CDR2 is SVGEGT in the germline V gene. V lost 5 bases and J lost 2, with 13 bases in between. Sequencing was carried out using peripheral blood. The source is a man aged 60 to 75 with acute or convalescent COVID-19. J is TRBJ1-5 and V is TRBV6-2 or TRBV6-3; D gene unclear. The CDR3 sequence: CASSPRWFGNQPQHF. As DNA, the CDR3 is TGTGCCAGCAGTCCGAGGTGGTTCGGCAATCAGCCCCAGCATTTT.